This T cell receptor beta chain was sequenced during a study of cytomegalovirus exposure and HLA in healthy donors. Study-level background: The approximately 120 validation repertoires, a later analysis reported, used the same platform as the 666 first-cohort repertoires. Points from the study as a whole: Listed as cytomegalovirus-associated were 164 TCR beta chains. Rare TCR sequences predominated, though certain public TCRs were found in many donors. Reports described diagnosis of cytomegalovirus status by the classifier as highly specific and sensitive.

Germline assignment: CDR1 SGHNT and CDR2 YENEEA. This CDR3 spans 12 amino acids. The V and J ends lost 0 bases and 8 bases respectively, with 5 bases between them. TCRdb keeps only in-frame clones here, not all; method: immunoSEQ multiplex PCR. The sample lists 150,000 to 200,000 clones, 85% occurring once. Comment on this clone: Antigen unknown.

This rearrangement joins TRBV11-3 to TRBJ2-1; D ambiguous. The sequence was collected from a man aged 18-30 years in good health and CMV-seropositive. Material: PBMCs. The CDR3: CASSLDGHEQFF. The CDR3 bases are TGTGCCAGCAGCTTAGATGGCCATGAGCAGTTCTTC.